This T cell receptor (beta chain) was identified in a study of blood T cell repertoires in COVID-19. Study-level background: Donors in the United States, Italy and Spain gave samples during acute or convalescent COVID-19. The cDNA or gDNA used as material had been derived from T cells, B-cell-depleted T cells, or PBMCs.

In the authors' workflow: Using reference gene primer amplification, nucleated cell counts were estimated. Method: immunoSEQ multiplex PCR; TCRdb's copy keeps in-frame clones and lacks some. V, J and clone size were drawn from that table, and D and trimming were deduced from the DNA. Of 200,000 or so clones in the sample, around four fifths are singletons; the top ten hold 6% to 8%. CDR3 length: 12 residues. Deletions cut 3 bases from V and 9 bases from J, with 10 bases between. Germline lookup yields CDR1 SGDLS and CDR2 YYNGEE. Source material: peripheral blood. The clonotype was recovered from a human donor with acute or convalescent COVID-19. The donor label of this sample is uncertain. V and J are TRBV9 and TRBJ2-1; D ambiguous. The CDR3 spells CASSGSFSEQFF. CDR3 DNA: TGTGCCAGCAGCGGTAGTTTTAGTGAGCAGTTCTTC. Supplemented by reference TRBV9 and TRBJ2-1, the full variable domain reads DSGVTQTPKHLITATGQRVTLRCSPRSGDLSVYWYQQSLDQGLQFLIQYYNGEERAKGNILERFSAQQFPDLHSELNLSSLELGDSALYFCASSGSFSEQFFGPGTRLTVL.